The T cell receptor (beta chain) under discussion was sequenced for a study of blood T cell repertoires in COVID-19. Overall study context: Samples of COVID-19 (acute and convalescent) were obtained from the United States, Italy and Spain. From T cells, B-cell-depleted T cells, or PBMCs came the material, which was cDNA or gDNA.

Germline values: CDR1 SGHVS, CDR2 FNYEAQ. The V segment lost 5 bases and the J segment 4 bases; nucleotides outside the gene matches: 16. This CDR3 is 17 amino acids long. Original analysis: How many nucleated cells were present was estimated from reference gene primer amplification. Produced via immunoSEQ multiplex PCR; TCRdb's table is partial and in-frame only. That table gives V, J and clone size, and the DNA gave D and trimming. The sample holds some 99,000 clones, 65% to 90% seen once. Sequencing used peripheral blood. The rearrangement uses TRBV7-6 and TRBJ2-7; TRBD2 matches 8 bases. The sequence was collected from a woman older than 75 with active or convalescent COVID-19. As DNA, the CDR3 is TGTGCCAGCAGCCCCAAGACGGGCAGCGGGAGTGGTTACGAGCAGTACTTC. Protein: CASSPKTGSGSGYEQYF.